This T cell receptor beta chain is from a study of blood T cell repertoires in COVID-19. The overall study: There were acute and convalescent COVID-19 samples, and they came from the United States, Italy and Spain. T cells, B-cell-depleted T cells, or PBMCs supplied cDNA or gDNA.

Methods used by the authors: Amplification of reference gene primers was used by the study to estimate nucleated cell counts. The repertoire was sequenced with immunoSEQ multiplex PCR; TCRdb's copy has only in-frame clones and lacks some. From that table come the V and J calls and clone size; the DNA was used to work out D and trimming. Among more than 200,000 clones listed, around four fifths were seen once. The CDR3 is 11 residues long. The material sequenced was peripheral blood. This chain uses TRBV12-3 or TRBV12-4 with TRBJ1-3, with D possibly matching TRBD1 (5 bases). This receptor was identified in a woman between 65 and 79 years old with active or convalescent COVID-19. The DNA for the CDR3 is TGTGTCGCGGGGCGCGGAAACACCATATATTTT. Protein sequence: CVAGRGNTIYF.